This T cell receptor (beta chain) emerged from a study of monozygotic twins with cystic fibrosis. Sequenced by immunoSEQ multiplex PCR; TCRdb stores in-frame clones only, minus some. Of 30,000 to 35,000 clones in the sample, more than 60% were seen once. About this clone: Its antigen is as yet unknown.

Findings and limits, study-wide: Shared CDR3 numbers were not associated with age, concordance or severity.

V gave up 0 bases and J gave up 0 bases, with 10 bases separating them. This CDR3 spans 16 amino acids. The germline V gene encodes CDR1 SGHRS and CDR2 YFSETQ. The TCR was taken from a girl between 10 and 17 years old with cystic fibrosis. The sequenced sample was blood. The gene calls are TRBV5-1 and TRBJ1-3; D is perhaps TRBD1 (5 bases). CDR3: CASSLASRASGNTIYF. In DNA form, the CDR3 reads TGCGCCAGCAGCTTGGCTTCCAGGGCCTCTGGAAACACCATATATTTT.